This record concerns one T cell receptor (beta chain) sequence. The antigen remains unidentified. V was shortened by 5 bases and J by 4 bases, with 8 bases between the two germline ends. The CDR3 is 13 amino acids. Per germline, CDR1 SNHLY and CDR2 FYNNEI. Survey level was the resolution at which the v3.0 immunoSEQ assay ran. Using immunoSEQ multiplex PCR, the repertoire was profiled, and TCRdb retains in-frame clones only, with some absent. The data hold around 43,000 clones, with 94% observed a single time. This sample was taken from a study of long-term antiretroviral therapy in people with HIV. Overall study results and limits: Diversity measured after ART increased yet remained under transplant donor controls.

The sample in question was unsorted PBMCs, obtained around 9 years after starting antiretroviral therapy. The sequence was collected from a man younger than 45 with HIV. The chain joins TRBV2 to TRBJ1-4; D gene uncertain. In DNA form, the CDR3 reads TGTGCCAGCAGTTACTTGGATAATGAAAAACTGTTTTTT. This encodes CASSYLDNEKLFF.